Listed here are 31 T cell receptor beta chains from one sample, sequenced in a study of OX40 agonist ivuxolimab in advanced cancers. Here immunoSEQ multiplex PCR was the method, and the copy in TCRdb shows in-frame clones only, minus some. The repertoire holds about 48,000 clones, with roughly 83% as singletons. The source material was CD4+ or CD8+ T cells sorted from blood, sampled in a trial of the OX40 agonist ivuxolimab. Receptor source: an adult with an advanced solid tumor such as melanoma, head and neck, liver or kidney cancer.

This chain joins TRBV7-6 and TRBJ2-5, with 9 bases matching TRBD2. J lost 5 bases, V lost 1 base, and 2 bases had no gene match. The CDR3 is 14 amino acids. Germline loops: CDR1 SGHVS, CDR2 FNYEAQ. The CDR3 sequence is CASSLVSGGETQYF. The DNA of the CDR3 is TGTGCCAGCAGCTTAGTGAGCGGGGGGGAGACCCAGTACTTC.

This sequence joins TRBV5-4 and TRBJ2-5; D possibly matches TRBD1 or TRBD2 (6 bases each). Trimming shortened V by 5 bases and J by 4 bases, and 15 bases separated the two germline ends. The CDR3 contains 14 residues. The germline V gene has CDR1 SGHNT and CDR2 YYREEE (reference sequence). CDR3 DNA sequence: TGTGCCAGCAGTTTAGGGGGGACGGGAGAGACCCAGTACTTC. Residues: CASSLGGTGETQYF.

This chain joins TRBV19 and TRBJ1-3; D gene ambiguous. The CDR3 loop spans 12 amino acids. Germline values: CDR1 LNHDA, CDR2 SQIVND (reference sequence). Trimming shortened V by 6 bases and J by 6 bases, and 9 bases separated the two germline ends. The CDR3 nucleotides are TGTGCCAGTAGGCTCTCCGAAAACACCATATATTTT. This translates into CASRLSENTIYF.

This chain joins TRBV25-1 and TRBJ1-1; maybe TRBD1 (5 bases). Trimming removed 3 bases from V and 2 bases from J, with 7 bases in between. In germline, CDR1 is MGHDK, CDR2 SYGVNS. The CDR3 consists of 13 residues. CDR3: CASSEGGNTEAFF. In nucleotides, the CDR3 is TGTGCCAGCAGTGAGGGGGGAAACACTGAAGCTTTCTTT.

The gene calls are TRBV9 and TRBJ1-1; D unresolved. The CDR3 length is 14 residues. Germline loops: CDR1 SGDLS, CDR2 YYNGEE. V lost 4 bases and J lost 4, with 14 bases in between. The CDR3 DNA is TGTGCCAGCAGCCCTAACCACCGGGGCACTGAAGCTTTCTTT. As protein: CASSPNHRGTEAFF.

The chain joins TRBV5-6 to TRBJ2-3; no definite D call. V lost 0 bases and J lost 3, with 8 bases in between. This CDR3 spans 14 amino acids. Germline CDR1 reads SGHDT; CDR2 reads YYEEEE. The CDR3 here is CASSLVAETDTQYF. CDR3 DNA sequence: TGTGCCAGCAGCTTGGTGGCAGAAACAGATACGCAGTATTTT. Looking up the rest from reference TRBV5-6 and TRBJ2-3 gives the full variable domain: DAGVTQSPTHLIKTRGQQVTLRCSPKSGHDTVSWYQQALGQGPQFIFQYYEEEERQRGNFPDRFSGHQFPNYSSELNVNALLLGDSALYLCASSLVAETDTQYFGPGTRLTVL.

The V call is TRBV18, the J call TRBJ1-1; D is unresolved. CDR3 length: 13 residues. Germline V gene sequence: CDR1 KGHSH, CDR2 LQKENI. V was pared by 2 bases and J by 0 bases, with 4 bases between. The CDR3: CASSPGLNTEAFF. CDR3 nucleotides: TGTGCCAGCTCACCAGGACTGAACACTGAAGCTTTCTTT.

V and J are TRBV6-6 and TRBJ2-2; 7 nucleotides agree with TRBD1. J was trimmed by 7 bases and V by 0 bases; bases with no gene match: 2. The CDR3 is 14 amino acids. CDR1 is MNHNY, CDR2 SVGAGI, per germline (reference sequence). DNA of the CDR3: TGTGCCAGCAGTTACTCGACAGGGAGCGGGGAGCTGTTTTTT. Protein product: CASSYSTGSGELFF.

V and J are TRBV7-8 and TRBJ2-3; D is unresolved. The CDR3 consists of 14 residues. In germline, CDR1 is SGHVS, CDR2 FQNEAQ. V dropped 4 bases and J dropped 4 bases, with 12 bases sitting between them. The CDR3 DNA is TGTGCCAGCAGCTCGCCAGTCGAGGCAGATACGCAGTATTTT. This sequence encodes CASSSPVEADTQYF.

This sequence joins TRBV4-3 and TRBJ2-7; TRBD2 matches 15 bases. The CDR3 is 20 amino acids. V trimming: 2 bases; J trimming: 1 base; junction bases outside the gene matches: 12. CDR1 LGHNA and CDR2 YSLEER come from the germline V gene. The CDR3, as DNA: TGCGCCAGCAGCCAACCCGGACTAGCGGGAGGGCCTTTTGTTTCCTACGAGCAGTACTTC. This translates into CASSQPGLAGGPFVSYEQYF.

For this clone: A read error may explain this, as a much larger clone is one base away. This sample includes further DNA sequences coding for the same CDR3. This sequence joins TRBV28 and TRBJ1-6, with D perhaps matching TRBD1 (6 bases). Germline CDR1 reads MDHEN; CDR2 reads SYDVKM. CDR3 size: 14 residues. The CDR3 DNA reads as TGTGCTAGCAGTTCGATTAGACAGGCTAGACCCCTCCACTTT. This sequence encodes CASSSIRQARPLHF.

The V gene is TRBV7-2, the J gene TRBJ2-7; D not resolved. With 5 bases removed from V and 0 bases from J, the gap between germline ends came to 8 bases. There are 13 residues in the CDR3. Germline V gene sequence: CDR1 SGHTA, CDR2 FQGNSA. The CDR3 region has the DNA TGTGCCAGCAGCCGTTGGAGCTCCTACGAGCAGTACTTC. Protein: CASSRWSSYEQYF.

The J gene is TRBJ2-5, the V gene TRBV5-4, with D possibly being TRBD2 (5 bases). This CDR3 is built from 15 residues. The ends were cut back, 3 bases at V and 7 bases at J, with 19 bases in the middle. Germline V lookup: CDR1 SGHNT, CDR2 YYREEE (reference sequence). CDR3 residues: CASSSQTGQAGTQYF. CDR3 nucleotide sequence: TGTGCCAGCAGCTCGCAAACCGGGCAGGCGGGGACCCAGTACTTC.

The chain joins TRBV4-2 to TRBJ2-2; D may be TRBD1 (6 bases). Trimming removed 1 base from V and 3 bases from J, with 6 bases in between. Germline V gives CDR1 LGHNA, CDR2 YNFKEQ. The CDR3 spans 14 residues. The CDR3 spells CASSQGQDTGELFF. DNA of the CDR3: TGTGCCAGCAGCCAAGGACAGGACACCGGGGAGCTGTTTTTT.

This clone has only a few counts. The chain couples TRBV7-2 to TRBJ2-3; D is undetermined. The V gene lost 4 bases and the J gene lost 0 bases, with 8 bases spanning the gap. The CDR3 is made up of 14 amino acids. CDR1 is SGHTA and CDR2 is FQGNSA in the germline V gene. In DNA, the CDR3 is TGTGCCAGCAGCTACCGACAAAGCACAGATACGCAGTATTTT. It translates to CASSYRQSTDTQYF.

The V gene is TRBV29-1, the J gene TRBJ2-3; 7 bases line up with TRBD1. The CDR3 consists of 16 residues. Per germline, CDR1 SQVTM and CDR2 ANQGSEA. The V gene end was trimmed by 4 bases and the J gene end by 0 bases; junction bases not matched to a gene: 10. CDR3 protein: CSVGGEGGISTDTQYF. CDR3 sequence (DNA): TGCAGCGTTGGGGGTGAAGGGGGCATCAGCACAGATACGCAGTATTTT.

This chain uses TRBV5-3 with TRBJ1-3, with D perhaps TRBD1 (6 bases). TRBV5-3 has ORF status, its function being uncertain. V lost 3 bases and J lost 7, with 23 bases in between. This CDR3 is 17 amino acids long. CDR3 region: CARSSTTGTHTTNTIYF. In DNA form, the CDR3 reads TGTGCCAGAAGCTCGACTACAGGGACTCACACAACGAACACCATATATTTT.

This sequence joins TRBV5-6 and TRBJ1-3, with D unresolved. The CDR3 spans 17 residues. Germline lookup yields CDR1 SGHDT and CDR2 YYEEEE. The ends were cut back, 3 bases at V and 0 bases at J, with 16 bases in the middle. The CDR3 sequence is CASSYYFRVASGNTIYF. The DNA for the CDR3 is TGTGCCAGCAGCTACTACTTCCGGGTGGCCTCTGGAAACACCATATATTTT.

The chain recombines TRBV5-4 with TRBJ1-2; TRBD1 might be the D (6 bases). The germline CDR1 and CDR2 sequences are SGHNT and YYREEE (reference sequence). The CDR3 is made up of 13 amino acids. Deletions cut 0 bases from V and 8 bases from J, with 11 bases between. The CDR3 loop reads CASSLAPGEGYTF. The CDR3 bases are TGTGCCAGCAGCTTGGCCCCAGGGGAGGGCTACACCTTC.

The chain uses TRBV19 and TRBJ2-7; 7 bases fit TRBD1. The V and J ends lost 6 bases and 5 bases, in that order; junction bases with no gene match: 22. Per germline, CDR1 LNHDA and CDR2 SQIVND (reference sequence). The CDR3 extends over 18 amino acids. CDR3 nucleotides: TGTGCCAGTAGCTCCTCGCCCCCCTTGACAGGGATTGTTCACGAGCAGTACTTC. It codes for CASSSSPPLTGIVHEQYF.

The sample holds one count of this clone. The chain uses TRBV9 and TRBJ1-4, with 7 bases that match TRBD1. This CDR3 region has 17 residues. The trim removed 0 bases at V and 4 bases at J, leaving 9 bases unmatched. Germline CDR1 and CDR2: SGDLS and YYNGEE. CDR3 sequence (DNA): TGTGCCAGCAGCGTAGACGAGGGGAACAGGGGTAATGAAAAACTGTTTTTT. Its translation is CASSVDEGNRGNEKLFF.

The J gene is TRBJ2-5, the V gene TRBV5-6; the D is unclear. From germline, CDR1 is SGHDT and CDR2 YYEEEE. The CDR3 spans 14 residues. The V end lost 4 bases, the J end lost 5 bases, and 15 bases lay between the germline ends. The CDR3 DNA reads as TGTGCCAGCAGCCCGGACCTGACCCGGGAGACCCAGTACTTC. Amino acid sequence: CASSPDLTRETQYF.

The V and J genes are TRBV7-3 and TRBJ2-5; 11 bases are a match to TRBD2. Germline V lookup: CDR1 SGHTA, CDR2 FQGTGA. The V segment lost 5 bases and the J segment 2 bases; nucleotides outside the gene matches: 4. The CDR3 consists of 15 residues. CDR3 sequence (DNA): TGTGCCAGCAGCGCACTAGCGGGAGTACAAGAGACCCAGTACTTC. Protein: CASSALAGVQETQYF.

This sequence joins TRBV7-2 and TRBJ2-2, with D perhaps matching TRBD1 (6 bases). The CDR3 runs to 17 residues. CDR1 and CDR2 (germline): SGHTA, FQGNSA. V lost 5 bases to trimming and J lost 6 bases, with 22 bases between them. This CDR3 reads CASSPGFIDRSAGELFF. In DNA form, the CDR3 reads TGTGCCAGCAGCCCGGGATTTATTGACAGGAGTGCCGGGGAGCTGTTTTTT.

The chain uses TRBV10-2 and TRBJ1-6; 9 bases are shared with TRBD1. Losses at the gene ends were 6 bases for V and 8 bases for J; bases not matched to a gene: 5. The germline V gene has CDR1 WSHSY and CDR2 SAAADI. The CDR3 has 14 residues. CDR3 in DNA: TGCGCCAGCAGGACAGGGGGGAAGTATTCACCCCTCCACTTT. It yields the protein CASRTGGKYSPLHF.

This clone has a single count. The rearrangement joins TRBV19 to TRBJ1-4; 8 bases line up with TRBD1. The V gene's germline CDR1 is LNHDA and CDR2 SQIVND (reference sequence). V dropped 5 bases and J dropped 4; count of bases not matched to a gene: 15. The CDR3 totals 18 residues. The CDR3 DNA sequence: TGTGCCAGTAGTCCGGGGCCCCGACAGGGGAGGCGTAATGAAAAACTGTTTTTT. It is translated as CASSPGPRQGRRNEKLFF.

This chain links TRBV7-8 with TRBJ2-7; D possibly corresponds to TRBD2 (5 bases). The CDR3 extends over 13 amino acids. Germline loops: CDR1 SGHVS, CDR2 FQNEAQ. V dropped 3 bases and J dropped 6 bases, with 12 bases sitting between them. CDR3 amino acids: CASSFSREGEQYF. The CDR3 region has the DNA TGTGCCAGCAGCTTCTCAAGAGAGGGCGAGCAGTACTTC.

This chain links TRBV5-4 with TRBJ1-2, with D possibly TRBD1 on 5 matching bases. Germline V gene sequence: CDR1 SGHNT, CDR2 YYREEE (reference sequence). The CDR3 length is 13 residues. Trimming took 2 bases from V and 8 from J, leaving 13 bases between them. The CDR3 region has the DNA TGTGCCAGCAGCTTCAGAGGGGACTTGGGCTACACCTTC. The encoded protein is CASSFRGDLGYTF.

The chain's CDR3 is CASKGGSGADTQYF. Written as DNA, the CDR3 is TGTGCCAGCAAAGGGGGCTCGGGGGCAGATACGCAGTATTTT. The chain joins TRBV6-6 to TRBJ2-3, with D maybe TRBD1 (7 bases). CDR1 and CDR2 (germline): MNHNY, SVGAGI (reference sequence). The ends were cut back, 7 bases at V and 4 bases at J, with 15 bases in the middle. The CDR3 consists of 14 residues.

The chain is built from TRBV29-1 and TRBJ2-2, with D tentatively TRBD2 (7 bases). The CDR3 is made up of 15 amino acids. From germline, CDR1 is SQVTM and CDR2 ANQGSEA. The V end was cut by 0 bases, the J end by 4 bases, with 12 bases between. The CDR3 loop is CSVEEGGRGTGELFF. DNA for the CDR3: TGCAGCGTTGAAGAGGGGGGGCGAGGCACCGGGGAGCTGTTTTTT.

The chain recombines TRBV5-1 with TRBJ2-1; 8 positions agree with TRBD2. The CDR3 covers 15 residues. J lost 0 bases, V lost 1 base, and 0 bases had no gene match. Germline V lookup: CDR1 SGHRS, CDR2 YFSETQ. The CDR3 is CASSLSGGSYNEQFF. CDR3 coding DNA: TGCGCCAGCAGCTTGAGCGGGGGCTCCTACAATGAGCAGTTCTTC.